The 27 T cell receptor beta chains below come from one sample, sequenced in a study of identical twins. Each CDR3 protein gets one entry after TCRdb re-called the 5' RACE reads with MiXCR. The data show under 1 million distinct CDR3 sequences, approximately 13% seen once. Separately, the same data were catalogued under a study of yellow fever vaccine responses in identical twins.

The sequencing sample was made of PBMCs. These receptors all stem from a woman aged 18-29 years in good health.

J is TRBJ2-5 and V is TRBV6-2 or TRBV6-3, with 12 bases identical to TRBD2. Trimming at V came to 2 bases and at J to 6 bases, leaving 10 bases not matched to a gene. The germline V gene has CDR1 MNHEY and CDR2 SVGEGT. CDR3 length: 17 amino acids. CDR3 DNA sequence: TGTGCCAGCAGTTACACCCAACTAGCGGGAGGTTCGAAGACCCAGTACTTC. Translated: CASSYTQLAGGSKTQYF.

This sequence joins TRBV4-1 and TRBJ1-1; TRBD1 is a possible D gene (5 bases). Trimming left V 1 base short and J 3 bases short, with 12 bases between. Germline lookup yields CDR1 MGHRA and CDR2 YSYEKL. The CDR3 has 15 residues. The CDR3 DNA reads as TGCGCCAGCAGCCAAGTCATCGTAGGGGACACTGAAGCTTTCTTT. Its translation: CASSQVIVGDTEAFF.

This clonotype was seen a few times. CDR3 protein: CASLGYGYTF. The DNA for the CDR3 is TGTGCCAGTCTGGGCTATGGCTACACCTTC. The chain recombines TRBV19 with TRBJ1-2; D is ambiguous. The CDR3 totals 10 residues. CDR1 and CDR2 from the germline V gene are LNHDA and SQIVND (reference sequence). Deletions cut 8 bases from V and 4 bases from J, with 5 bases between.

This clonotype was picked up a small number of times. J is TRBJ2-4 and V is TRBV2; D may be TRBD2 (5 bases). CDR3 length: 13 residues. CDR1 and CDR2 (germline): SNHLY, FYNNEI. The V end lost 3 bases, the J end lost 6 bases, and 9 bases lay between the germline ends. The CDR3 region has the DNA TGTGCCAGCAGTGACGGGGTGGGAAACATTCAGTACTTC. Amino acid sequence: CASSDGVGNIQYF.

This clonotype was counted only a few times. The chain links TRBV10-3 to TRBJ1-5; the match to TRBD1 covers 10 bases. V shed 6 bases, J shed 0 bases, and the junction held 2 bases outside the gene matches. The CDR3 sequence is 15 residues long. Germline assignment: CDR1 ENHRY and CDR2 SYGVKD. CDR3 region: CAISRDRGSNQPQHF. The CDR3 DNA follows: TGTGCCATCAGCCGGGACAGGGGTAGCAATCAGCCCCAGCATTTT.

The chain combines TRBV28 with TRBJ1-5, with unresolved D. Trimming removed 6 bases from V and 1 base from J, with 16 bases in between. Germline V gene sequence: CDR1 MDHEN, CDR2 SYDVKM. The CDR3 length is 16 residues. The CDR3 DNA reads TGTGCCAGCAGGACCTCGGGGTTTGTGAGCAATCAGCCCCAGCATTTT. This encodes CASRTSGFVSNQPQHF.

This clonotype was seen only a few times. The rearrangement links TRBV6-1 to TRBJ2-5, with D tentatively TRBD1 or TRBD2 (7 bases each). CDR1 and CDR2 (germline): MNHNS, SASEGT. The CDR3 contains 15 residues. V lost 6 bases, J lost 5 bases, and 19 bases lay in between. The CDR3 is CASSRWEGARETQYF. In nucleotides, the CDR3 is TGTGCCAGCAGCCGATGGGAGGGGGCGCGGGAGACCCAGTACTTC.

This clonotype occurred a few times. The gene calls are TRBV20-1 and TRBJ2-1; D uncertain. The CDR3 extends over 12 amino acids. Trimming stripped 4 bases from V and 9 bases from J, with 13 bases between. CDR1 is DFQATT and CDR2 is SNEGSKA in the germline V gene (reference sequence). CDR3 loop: CSATGQTIEQFF. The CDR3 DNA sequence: TGCAGTGCTACCGGGCAGACCATTGAGCAGTTCTTC.

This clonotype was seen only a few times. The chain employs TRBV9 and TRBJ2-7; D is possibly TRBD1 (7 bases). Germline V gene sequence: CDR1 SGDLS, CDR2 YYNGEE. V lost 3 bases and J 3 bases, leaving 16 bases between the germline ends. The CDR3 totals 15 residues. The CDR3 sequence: CASSGPQGGLYEQYF. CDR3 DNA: TGTGCCAGCAGCGGGCCCCAGGGGGGTCTCTACGAGCAGTACTTC.

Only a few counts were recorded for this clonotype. CDR3 bases: TGTGCCAGCAGTTTAGGACAGGGGTCTAGCACAGATACGCAGTATTTT. It specifies CASSLGQGSSTDTQYF. The rearrangement uses TRBV12-3 or TRBV12-4 and TRBJ2-3, with 8 bases lining up with TRBD1. The CDR3 is made up of 16 amino acids. J gave up 0 bases and V 1 base, and 3 bases lay outside the gene matches.

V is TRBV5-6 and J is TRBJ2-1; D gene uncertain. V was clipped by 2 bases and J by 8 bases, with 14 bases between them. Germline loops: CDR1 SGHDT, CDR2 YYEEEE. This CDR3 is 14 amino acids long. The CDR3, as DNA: TGTGCCAGCAGCTTTGGCGGCCAAATGGATGAGCAGTTCTTC. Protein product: CASSFGGQMDEQFF.

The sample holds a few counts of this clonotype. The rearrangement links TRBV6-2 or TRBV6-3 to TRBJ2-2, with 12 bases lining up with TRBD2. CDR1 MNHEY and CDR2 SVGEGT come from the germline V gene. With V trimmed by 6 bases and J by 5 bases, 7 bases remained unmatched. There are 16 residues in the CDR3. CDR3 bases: TGTGCCAGCAGACTTCTAGCGGGAGGGATGACCGGGGAGCTGTTTTTT. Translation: CASRLLAGGMTGELFF.

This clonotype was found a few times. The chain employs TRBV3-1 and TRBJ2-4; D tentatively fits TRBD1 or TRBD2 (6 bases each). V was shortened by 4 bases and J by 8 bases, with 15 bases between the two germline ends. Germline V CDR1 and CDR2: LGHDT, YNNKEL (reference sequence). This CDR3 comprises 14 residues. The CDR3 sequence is CASSPGAPGDIQYF. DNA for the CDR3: TGTGCCAGCAGCCCAGGGGCTCCGGGAGACATTCAGTACTTC.

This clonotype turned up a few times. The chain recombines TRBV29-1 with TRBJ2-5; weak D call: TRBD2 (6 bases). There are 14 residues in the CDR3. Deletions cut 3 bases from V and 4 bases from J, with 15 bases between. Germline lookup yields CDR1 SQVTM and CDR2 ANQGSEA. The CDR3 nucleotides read TGCAGCGTTGATCCGGGCCCGCGGGGAGAGACCCAGTACTTC. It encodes CSVDPGPRGETQYF. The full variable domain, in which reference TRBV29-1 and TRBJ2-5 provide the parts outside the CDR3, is SAVISQKPSRDICQRGTSLTIQCQVDSQVTMMFWYRQQPGQSLTLIATANQGSEATYESGFVIDKFPISRPNLTFSTLTVSNMSPEDSSIYLCSVDPGPRGETQYFGPGTRLLVL.

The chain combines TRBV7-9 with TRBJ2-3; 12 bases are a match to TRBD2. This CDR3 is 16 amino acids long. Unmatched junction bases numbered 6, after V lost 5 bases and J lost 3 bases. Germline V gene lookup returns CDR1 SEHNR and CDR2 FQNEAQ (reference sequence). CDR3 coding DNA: TGTGCCAGCAGCCATTCGACTAGCGGGAGAACAGATACGCAGTATTTT. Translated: CASSHSTSGRTDTQYF.

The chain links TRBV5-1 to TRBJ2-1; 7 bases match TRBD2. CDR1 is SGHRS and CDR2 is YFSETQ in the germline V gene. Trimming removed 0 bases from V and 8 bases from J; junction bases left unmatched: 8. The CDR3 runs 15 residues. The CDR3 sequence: CASSLAVGGKDEQFF. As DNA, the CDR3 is TGCGCCAGCAGCTTGGCCGTCGGGGGGAAGGATGAGCAGTTCTTC.

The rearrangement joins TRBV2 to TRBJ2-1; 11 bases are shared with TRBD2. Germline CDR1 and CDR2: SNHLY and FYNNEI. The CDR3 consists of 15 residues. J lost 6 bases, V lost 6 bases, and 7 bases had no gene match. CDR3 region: CASRLTSGSGNEQFF. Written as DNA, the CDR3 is TGTGCCAGCAGGCTCACTAGCGGGAGTGGCAATGAGCAGTTCTTC.

CDR3 in amino acids: CASSPGQADGYTF. The DNA for the CDR3 is TGTGCCAGCTCACCAGGGCAGGCAGATGGCTACACCTTC. The chain has TRBV18 and TRBJ1-2; D unclear. Per germline, CDR1 KGHSH and CDR2 LQKENI. This CDR3 has 13 amino acids. Between the trimmed V and J ends, which lost 2 bases and 6 bases, there was a span of 10 bases.

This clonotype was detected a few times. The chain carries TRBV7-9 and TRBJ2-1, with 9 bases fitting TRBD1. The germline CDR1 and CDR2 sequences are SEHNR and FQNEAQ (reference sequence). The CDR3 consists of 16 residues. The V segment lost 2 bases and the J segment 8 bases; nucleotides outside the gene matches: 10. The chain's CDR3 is CASSLSSWTGEYEQFF. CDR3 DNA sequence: TGTGCCAGCAGCTTAAGCTCTTGGACAGGGGAATATGAGCAGTTCTTC.

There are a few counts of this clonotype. The CDR3 sequence: CSAGTGPQETQYF. The CDR3 DNA is TGCAGTGCAGGGACAGGGCCCCAAGAGACCCAGTACTTC. This sequence joins TRBV20-1 and TRBJ2-5; 9 positions match TRBD1. Trimming at V came to 6 bases and at J to 1 base, leaving 3 bases not matched to a gene. The CDR3 covers 13 residues. Germline V CDR1 and CDR2: DFQATT, SNEGSKA (reference sequence).

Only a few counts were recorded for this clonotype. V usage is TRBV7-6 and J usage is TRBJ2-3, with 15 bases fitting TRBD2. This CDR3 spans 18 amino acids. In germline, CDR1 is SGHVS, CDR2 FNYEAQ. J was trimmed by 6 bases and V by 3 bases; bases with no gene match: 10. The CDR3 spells CASSFGLAGGQARDTQYF. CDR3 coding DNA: TGTGCCAGCAGCTTCGGACTAGCGGGGGGGCAAGCTAGGGATACGCAGTATTTT.

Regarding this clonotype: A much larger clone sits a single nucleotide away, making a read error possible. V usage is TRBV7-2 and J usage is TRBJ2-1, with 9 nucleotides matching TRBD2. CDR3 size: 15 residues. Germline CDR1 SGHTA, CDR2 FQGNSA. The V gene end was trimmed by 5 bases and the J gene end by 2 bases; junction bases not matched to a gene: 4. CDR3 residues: CASSTGGRAYNEQFF. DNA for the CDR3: TGTGCCAGCAGCACTGGCGGGAGGGCCTACAATGAGCAGTTCTTC. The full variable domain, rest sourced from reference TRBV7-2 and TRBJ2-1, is GAGVSQSPSNKVTEKGKDVELRCDPISGHTALYWYRQSLGQGLEFLIYFQGNSAPDKSGLPSDRFSAERTGGSVSTLTIQRTQQEDSAVYLCASSTGGRAYNEQFFGPGTRLTVL.

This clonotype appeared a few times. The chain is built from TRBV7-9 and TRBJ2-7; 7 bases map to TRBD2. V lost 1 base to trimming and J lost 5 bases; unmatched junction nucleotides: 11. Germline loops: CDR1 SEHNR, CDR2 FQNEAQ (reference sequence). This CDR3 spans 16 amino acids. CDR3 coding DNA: TGTGCCAGCAGCTTAGTTTGGGTTTCGGGGGGTAACGAGCAGTACGTC. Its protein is CASSLVWVSGGNEQYV.

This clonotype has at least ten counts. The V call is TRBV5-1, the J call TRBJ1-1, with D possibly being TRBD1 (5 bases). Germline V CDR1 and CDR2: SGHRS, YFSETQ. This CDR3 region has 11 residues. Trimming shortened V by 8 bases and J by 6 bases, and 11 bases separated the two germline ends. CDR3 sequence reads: CASTQGSEAFF. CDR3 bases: TGCGCCAGTACTCAGGGTTCTGAAGCTTTCTTT.

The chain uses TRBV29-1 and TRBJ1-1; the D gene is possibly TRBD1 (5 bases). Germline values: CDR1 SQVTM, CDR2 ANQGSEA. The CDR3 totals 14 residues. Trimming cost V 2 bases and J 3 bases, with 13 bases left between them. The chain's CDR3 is CSVENWGKDTEAFF. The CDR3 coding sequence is TGCAGCGTTGAAAATTGGGGGAAGGACACTGAAGCTTTCTTT.

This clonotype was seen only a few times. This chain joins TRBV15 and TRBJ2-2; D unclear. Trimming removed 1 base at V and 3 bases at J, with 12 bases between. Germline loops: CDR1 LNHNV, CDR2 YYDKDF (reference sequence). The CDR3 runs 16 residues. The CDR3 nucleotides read TGTGCCACCAGCAGAGGCCTCCGGGCGTACACCGGGGAGCTGTTTTTT. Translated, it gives CATSRGLRAYTGELFF.

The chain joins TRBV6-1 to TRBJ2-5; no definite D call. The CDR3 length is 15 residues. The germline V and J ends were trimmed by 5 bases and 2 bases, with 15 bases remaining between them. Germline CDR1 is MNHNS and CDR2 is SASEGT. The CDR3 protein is CASSPTLSVQETQYF. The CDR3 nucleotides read TGTGCCAGCAGTCCAACCCTGTCGGTGCAAGAGACCCAGTACTTC.